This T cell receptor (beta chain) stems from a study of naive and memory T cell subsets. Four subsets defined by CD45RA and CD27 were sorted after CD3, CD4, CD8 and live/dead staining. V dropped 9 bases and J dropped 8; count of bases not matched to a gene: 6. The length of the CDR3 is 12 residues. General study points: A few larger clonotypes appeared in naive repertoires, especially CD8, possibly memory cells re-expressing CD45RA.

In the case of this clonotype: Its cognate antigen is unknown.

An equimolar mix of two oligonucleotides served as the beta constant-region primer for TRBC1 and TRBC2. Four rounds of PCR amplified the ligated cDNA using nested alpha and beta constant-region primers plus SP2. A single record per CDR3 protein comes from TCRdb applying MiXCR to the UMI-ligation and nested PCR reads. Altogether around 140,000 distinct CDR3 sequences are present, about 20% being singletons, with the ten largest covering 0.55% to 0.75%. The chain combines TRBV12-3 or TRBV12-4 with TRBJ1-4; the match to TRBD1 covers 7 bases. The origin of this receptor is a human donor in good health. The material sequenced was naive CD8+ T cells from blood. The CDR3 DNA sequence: TGTGCCAGTAAGACAGGGACCGAAAAACTGTTTTTT. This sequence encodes CASKTGTEKLFF.